The 30 T cell receptor beta chains presented below share a single source sample, sequenced in a study of regulatory T cells in long-lasting Graves disease. Sequencing libraries for TCR beta were prepared with iRepertoire HTBI primers and Arm-PCR of CDR3 regions. From the multiplex PCR reads, TCRdb called clonotypes with MiXCR, one entry per CDR3 protein. The sample comprises 350,000 to 550,000 distinct CDR3 sequences, about 15% of which are singletons, and 16% rests with the top ten. The sample's time point: newly diagnosed GD, antithyroid drugs for less than 3 months. The authors made the TCR library using RNA they extracted from PBMCs. The data also belong to a second study, concerning T cells in Graves' hyperthyroidism and ophthalmopathy.

Specimen: peripheral blood mononuclear cells (PBMCs), collected at new diagnosis, from a patient treated with antithyroid drugs. These TCRs come from a woman in her twenties or thirties with Graves disease.

This clonotype was detected many times. This CDR3 is CSARWASGSYEQYF. The CDR3 region has the DNA TGCAGTGCTAGGTGGGCTAGCGGGAGTTACGAGCAGTACTTC. The V and J genes are TRBV20-1 and TRBJ2-7, with 10 positions matching TRBD2. The CDR3 runs 14 residues. CDR1 is DFQATT and CDR2 is SNEGSKA in the germline V gene (reference sequence). The V gene end was trimmed by 3 bases and the J gene end by 4 bases; junction bases not matched to a gene: 6.

This clonotype was seen ten or more times. This rearrangement joins TRBV2 to TRBJ2-3, with 9 bases aligning to TRBD2. Looked up from germline, CDR1 is SNHLY and CDR2 is FYNNEI. Trimming at V came to 3 bases and at J to 0 bases, leaving 4 bases not matched to a gene. CDR3 length equals 16 residues. The CDR3: CASSERTSASTDTQYF. In nucleotides, the CDR3 is TGTGCCAGCAGTGAGAGGACTAGCGCTAGCACAGATACGCAGTATTTT.

There are a few counts of this clonotype. The chain recombines TRBV10-2 with TRBJ2-3; D gene ambiguous. V lost 4 bases and J lost 4, with 6 bases in between. Germline-derived CDR1 and CDR2 are WSHSY and SAAADI. This CDR3 is built from 12 residues. CDR3 nucleotide sequence: TGCGCCAGCAGTGTGCTCCCAGATACGCAGTATTTT. Its translation is CASSVLPDTQYF.

This clonotype was seen ten or more times. The chain is built from TRBV11-2 and TRBJ1-2; 7 nucleotides line up with TRBD1. V gave up 3 bases and J gave up 6 bases; unmatched junction bases: 13. This CDR3 is 16 amino acids long. The V gene's germline CDR1 is SGHAT and CDR2 FQNNGV. The CDR3 DNA sequence: TGTGCCAGCAGCTTCCCCCGCGTAAGGACAGGTGATGGCTACACCTTC. Translated: CASSFPRVRTGDGYTF.

The CDR3 here is CASSPLRGGRLGYTF. The DNA for the CDR3 is TGTGCCAGCAGCCCCCTGAGGGGGGGGAGGTTAGGCTACACCTTC. J is TRBJ1-2 and V is TRBV7-9, with D maybe TRBD1 (6 bases). V was pared by 5 bases and J by 8 bases, with 21 bases between. The CDR3 is 15 residues long. The germline V gene encodes CDR1 SEHNR and CDR2 FQNEAQ (reference sequence).

At least ten counts were recorded for this clonotype. The gene calls are TRBV3-1 and TRBJ1-2; D not certain. The germline V and J ends were trimmed by 1 base and 5 bases, with 8 bases remaining between them. The CDR3 runs to 13 residues. Germline V gene data show CDR1 as LGHDT and CDR2 as YNNKEL (reference sequence). The CDR3, as DNA: TGTGCCAGCAGCCAAGCTCCGCATTATGGCTACACCTTC. This sequence encodes CASSQAPHYGYTF. The entire variable domain, with the rest obtained from reference TRBV3-1 and TRBJ1-2, is as follows: DTAVSQTPKYLVTQMGNDKSIKCEQNLGHDTMYWYKQDSKKFLKIMFSYNNKELIINETVPNRFSPKSPDKAHLNLHINSLELGDSAVYFCASSQAPHYGYTFGSGTRLTVV.

This clonotype showed up many times. V usage is TRBV20-1 and J usage is TRBJ1-1; D might be TRBD1 (6 bases). Germline CDR1 is DFQATT and CDR2 is SNEGSKA (reference sequence). Trimming removed 1 base from V and 3 bases from J, with 12 bases in between. This CDR3 region has 14 residues. The CDR3 loop is CSARGGGGDTEAFF. CDR3 in DNA: TGCAGTGCTAGAGGGGGAGGGGGAGACACTGAAGCTTTCTTT.

This clonotype was observed many times. The rearrangement joins TRBV20-1 to TRBJ2-7, with D unclear. Germline loops: CDR1 DFQATT, CDR2 SNEGSKA (reference sequence). V was pared by 5 bases and J by 2 bases, with 16 bases between. This CDR3 is built from 14 residues. The CDR3, as DNA: TGCAGTGCTCCCTCTTGGTTACCCCCCTACGAGCAGTACTTC. Amino acids: CSAPSWLPPYEQYF.

This clonotype was observed many times. The V and J genes are TRBV28 and TRBJ2-3; 12 bases match TRBD2. CDR1 MDHEN and CDR2 SYDVKM come from the germline V gene. Trimming at V came to 5 bases and at J to 6 bases, leaving 9 bases not matched to a gene. This CDR3 contains 16 residues. The CDR3 region has the DNA TGTGCCAGCAGTCTGACTAGCGGGAGTTACGGTGATACGCAGTATTTT. Its protein product is CASSLTSGSYGDTQYF.

There are a few counts of this clonotype. CDR3 coding DNA: TGTGCCAGCATGTGGGCGGGATTAGAGACCCAGTACTTC. Residues: CASMWAGLETQYF. The chain links TRBV6-2 or TRBV6-3 to TRBJ2-1; a weak D match, TRBD2 (6 bases). With the DNA end fitting TRBJ2-5 better, the J assignment may be wrong. This CDR3 spans 13 amino acids. Germline-derived CDR1 and CDR2 are MNHEY and SVGEGT.

Many counts were recorded for this clonotype. The V call is TRBV4-1, the J call TRBJ2-1; 7 nucleotides align to TRBD2. Germline CDR1 MGHRA, CDR2 YSYEKL. This CDR3 has 16 amino acids. With V trimmed by 4 bases and J by 12 bases, 18 bases remained unmatched. In nucleotides, the CDR3 is TGCGCCAGCAGCCCCCCCGGTCGCCGTGGGCGGGAGTGGCAGTTCTTC. Residues: CASSPPGRRGREWQFF.

This clonotype was counted ten times or more. The rearrangement joins TRBV20-1 to TRBJ2-5; a weak D match, TRBD1 (5 bases). The CDR3 extends over 12 amino acids. Germline V CDR1 and CDR2: DFQATT, SNEGSKA (reference sequence). Trimming stripped 1 base from V and 4 bases from J, with 7 bases between. The CDR3 reads CSARVRVETQYF. The CDR3 coding sequence is TGCAGTGCTAGAGTCAGGGTAGAGACCCAGTACTTC.

The rearrangement joins TRBV29-1 to TRBJ2-7; D is undetermined. The ends were cut back, 4 bases at V and 2 bases at J, with 9 bases in the middle. The CDR3 contains 12 residues. Looked up from germline, CDR1 is SQVTM and CDR2 is ANQGSEA. In DNA, the CDR3 is TGCAGCGTTGGGAGAGATGCCTACGAGCAGTACTTC. It yields the protein CSVGRDAYEQYF.

This clonotype was seen ten or more times. The V gene is TRBV25-1, the J gene TRBJ1-2; 7 bases are a match to TRBD1. CDR3 size: 14 residues. CDR1 MGHDK and CDR2 SYGVNS come from the germline V gene. J lost 4 bases, V lost 7 bases, and 9 bases had no gene match. The CDR3 DNA reads TGTGCCAGCAAGGGGGCAGGGGAGGGCTATGGCTACACCTTC. This encodes CASKGAGEGYGYTF.

This clonotype was counted at least ten times. The rearrangement links TRBV5-1 to TRBJ2-3; D remains unclear. Trimming cost V 2 bases and J 0 bases, with 16 bases left between them. The V gene's germline CDR1 is SGHRS and CDR2 YFSETQ. The CDR3 length is 17 residues. In nucleotides, the CDR3 is TGCGCCAGCAGCTTTTCGTCCTTTGGCGGAAGCACAGATACGCAGTATTTT. As protein: CASSFSSFGGSTDTQYF.

This clonotype has ten or more counts. The genes are TRBV20-1 and TRBJ2-1; tentatively, D is TRBD1 or TRBD2 (5 bases each). With 5 bases removed from V and 5 bases from J, the gap between germline ends came to 13 bases. The CDR3 sequence is 13 residues long. Germline CDR1 is DFQATT and CDR2 is SNEGSKA (reference sequence). The DNA of the CDR3 is TGCAGTGCTTCCCGGGACGGGGACAATGAGCAGTTCTTC. The encoded protein is CSASRDGDNEQFF.

This clonotype was counted at least ten times. The gene calls are TRBV6-1 and TRBJ2-7, with D possibly being TRBD1 (6 bases). Trimming cost V 7 bases and J 0 bases, with 13 bases left between them. The CDR3 covers 14 residues. Germline CDR1 and CDR2: MNHNS and SASEGT. The CDR3 coding sequence is TGTGCCAGCAAGAGCAGGGGTTTCTCCTACGAGCAGTACTTC. It codes for CASKSRGFSYEQYF.

This clonotype showed up many times. The V call is TRBV6-2 or TRBV6-3, the J call TRBJ2-3, with 15 bases fitting TRBD2. CDR3 size: 16 residues. V gave up 7 bases and J gave up 5 bases; unmatched junction bases: 7. The V gene's germline CDR1 is MNHEY and CDR2 SVGEGT. CDR3 amino acids: CASTQKGLAGGDTQYF. The CDR3 DNA reads as TGTGCCAGCACCCAAAAGGGACTAGCGGGGGGAGATACGCAGTATTTT.

The CDR3 here is CASSYPGSPETQYF. The DNA of the CDR3 is TGTGCCAGCAGTTACCCGGGGTCCCCCGAGACCCAGTACTTC. This chain uses TRBV6-5 with TRBJ2-5; possible D gene TRBD2, 5 bases. Germline CDR1 and CDR2: MNHEY and SVGAGI. The CDR3 consists of 14 residues. V gave up 2 bases and J gave up 5 bases, with 12 bases separating them.

Only a few counts were recorded for this clonotype. The gene calls are TRBV19 and TRBJ1-2; D unresolved. CDR1 and CDR2 (germline): LNHDA, SQIVND (reference sequence). The CDR3 contains 13 residues. V lost 6 bases, J lost 4 bases, and 12 bases lay in between. CDR3 region: CASSPPESYGYTF. The CDR3 DNA reads TGTGCCAGTAGCCCCCCAGAATCCTATGGCTACACCTTC. The full variable domain, completed using reference TRBV19 and TRBJ1-2, is DGGITQSPKYLFRKEGQNVTLSCEQNLNHDAMYWYRQDPGQGLRLIYYSQIVNDFQKGDIAEGYSVSREKKESFPLTVTSAQKNPTAFYLCASSPPESYGYTFGSGTRLTVV.

This clonotype was detected ten times or more. The J gene is TRBJ1-5, the V gene TRBV30; maybe TRBD1 (5 bases). The CDR3 consists of 13 residues. CDR1 is GTSNPN and CDR2 is SVGIG in the germline V gene (reference sequence). Trimming took 1 base from V and 5 from J, leaving 9 bases between them. CDR3 DNA: TGTGCCTGGAGTGGGGGGGGTGATCAGCCCCAGCATTTT. It codes for CAWSGGGDQPQHF.

This clonotype came up many times. This CDR3 is CASSYDWTSGLSGETQYF. CDR3 bases: TGTGCCAGCAGTTACGACTGGACTAGCGGGCTGAGCGGGGAGACCCAGTACTTC. V gene TRBV6-5 combines with J gene TRBJ2-5; 11 bases agree with TRBD2. Germline V CDR1 and CDR2: MNHEY, SVGAGI. The CDR3 consists of 18 residues. The V gene end was trimmed by 2 bases and the J gene end by 5 bases; junction bases not matched to a gene: 13.

This clonotype showed up many times. This chain connects TRBV18 to TRBJ1-1; D gene unclear. The CDR3 contains 16 residues. V was cut by 3 bases and J by 1 base, with 15 bases left in between. Germline CDR1 reads KGHSH; CDR2 reads LQKENI. This chain's CDR3 is CASSPRAAAKNTEAFF. The DNA of the CDR3 is TGTGCCAGCTCACCGAGGGCTGCGGCCAAGAACACTGAAGCTTTCTTT.

There are many counts of this clonotype. No DNA is shown, since the ends of the CDR3 on it are uncertain; the CDR3 is the one TCRdb lists. CDR3: CASSQANRDVFGEAFF. The rearrangement links TRBV4-1 to TRBJ1-1; TRBD1 is taken as the D call from the table, unchecked against the DNA. The CDR3 length equals 16 residues, ends included. CDR1 is MGHRA, CDR2 YSYEKL, per germline.

The chain uses TRBV15 and TRBJ2-7; 11 bases match TRBD2. CDR1 LNHNV and CDR2 YYDKDF come from the germline V gene (reference sequence). With 1 base clipped from V and 6 bases from J, the junction kept 2 bases outside the gene matches. This CDR3 has 14 amino acids. CDR3 nucleotides: TGTGCCACCAGCAGAGTCGGGACTAGCGGCGAGCAGTACTTC. Translated: CATSRVGTSGEQYF.

This clonotype was counted many times. The rearrangement links TRBV6-5 to TRBJ2-1; maybe TRBD1 (5 bases). The CDR3 covers 19 residues. CDR1 MNHEY and CDR2 SVGAGI come from the germline V gene. V lost 2 bases and J 0 bases, leaving 20 bases between the germline ends. The CDR3 region is CASSYIPQGQGSSYNEQFF. CDR3 nucleotide sequence: TGTGCCAGCAGTTACATCCCCCAGGGCCAGGGAAGCTCCTACAATGAGCAGTTCTTC.

This clonotype was seen more than once but under ten times. The CDR3 sequence is CASSPGSYTGELFF. The CDR3 DNA follows: TGCGCCAGCAGCCCCGGGTCCTACACCGGGGAGCTGTTTTTT. This rearrangement joins TRBV5-1 to TRBJ2-2; D is unclear. The CDR3 runs 14 residues. V was shortened by 4 bases and J by 3 bases, with 10 bases between the two germline ends. Germline CDR1 is SGHRS and CDR2 is YFSETQ.

As for this clonotype: At one boundary the junction diverges from the germline segment, which might be a read error. The chain combines TRBV3-1 with TRBJ2-5; D gene ambiguous. The CDR3 sequence is 16 residues long. Germline values: CDR1 LGHDT, CDR2 YNNKEL (reference sequence). The CDR3 DNA reads TGTACCAGCAGCCCTACGCCCGGAGCTCGACAAGAGACCCAGTACTTC. This sequence encodes CTSSPTPGARQETQYF.

This rearrangement joins TRBV15 to TRBJ2-1; no firm D call. The ends were cut back, 0 bases at V and 9 bases at J, with 6 bases in the middle. Germline CDR1 LNHNV, CDR2 YYDKDF (reference sequence). The CDR3 loop spans 12 amino acids. The CDR3 reads CATSRESPEQFF. CDR3 nucleotides: TGTGCCACCAGCAGAGAATCTCCTGAGCAGTTCTTC.

This chain joins TRBV10-3 and TRBJ2-7; TRBD2 matches at 7 bases. Germline trimming cut 2 bases from V and 3 bases from J; bases unmatched to any gene: 7. This CDR3 region has 15 residues. CDR1 and CDR2 from the germline V gene are ENHRY and SYGVKD. The CDR3 sequence is CAISEGASGFYEQYF. In DNA, the CDR3 is TGTGCCATCAGTGAGGGGGCTAGCGGATTCTACGAGCAGTACTTC.